This record covers a single TCR beta chain. What it binds is not known. This sample was included in a study of T cell therapy after organ transplantation. In the study overall: CMV-specific T cells, median 1.92 x 10^8, were given as 2 to 6 intravenous infusions.

The repertoire was sequenced with immunoSEQ multiplex PCR; TCRdb's copy has only in-frame clones and lacks some. Among 44,000 or so clones, about 95% were seen once, and the ten largest hold around 3%. Germline values: CDR1 SGHVS, CDR2 FQNEAQ. This CDR3 is 14 amino acids long. V dropped 1 base and J dropped 7; count of bases not matched to a gene: 6. This receptor was taken from a human patient who had received a solid organ transplant and had CMV disease. This chain links TRBV7-8 with TRBJ1-1; TRBD1 matches at 7 bases. Specimen: CD8+ T cells from blood, collected before autologous CMV-specific T cell therapy. DNA of the CDR3: TGTGCCAGCAGCTTAGGGACCGGGACAGTTGAAGCTTTCTTT. This gives the protein CASSLGTGTVEAFF. Full variable domain (rest looked up from reference TRBV7-8 and TRBJ1-1): GAGVSQSPRYKVAKRGQDVALRCDPISGHVSLFWYQQALGQGPEFLTYFQNEAQLDKSGLPSDRFFAERPEGSVSTLKIQRTQQEDSAVYLCASSLGTGTVEAFFGQGTRLTVV.